This entry describes one T cell receptor (beta chain). The sample comes from a study of T cell changes during pregnancy in multiple sclerosis. Assay: immunoSEQ multiplex PCR; the TCRdb copy retains only in-frame clones and omits some. Here the sample spans fewer than 140,000 clones, 91% being singletons. The TCR originated in a female donor with multiple sclerosis, enrolled in a pregnancy study. The material was peripheral blood, obtained before pregnancy.

CDR3 sequence (DNA): TGTGCCAGCAGTGTAGACAGGCACTATGGCTACACCTTC. It specifies CASSVDRHYGYTF. The chain links TRBV6-5 to TRBJ1-2, with a tentative D call TRBD1 (6 bases). The CDR3 is 13 amino acids. Germline values: CDR1 MNHEY, CDR2 SVGAGI. V was shortened by 5 bases and J by 3 bases, with 10 bases between the two germline ends.